The 25 T cell receptor beta chains below were found in one sample sequenced in a study of blood T cell repertoires in COVID-19. The assay was immunoSEQ multiplex PCR, and TCRdb's table has in-frame clones only and misses some. The profile covers 50,000 to 75,000 clones, with about 91% appearing a single time and around 4.3% taken by the ten largest. Source material: peripheral blood. These receptors came from a man aged 50-60 years with active COVID-19.

The chain combines TRBV2 with TRBJ1-3; 9 positions agree with TRBD1. Germline V gene sequence: CDR1 SNHLY, CDR2 FYNNEI. The CDR3 runs 13 residues. The J segment lost 7 bases and the V segment lost 7 bases, leaving 5 bases of the junction unmatched. CDR3 DNA: TGTGCCAGCACCATCGACAGGGGGAACACCATATATTTT. Residues: CASTIDRGNTIYF.

The chain joins TRBV5-1 to TRBJ1-2; perhaps TRBD1 as D (5 bases). Per germline, CDR1 SGHRS and CDR2 YFSETQ. The CDR3 is 15 residues long. V lost 1 base and J 4 bases, leaving 14 bases between the germline ends. The CDR3 reads CASSLLDIGPYGYTF. The CDR3 DNA reads as TGCGCCAGCAGCTTGTTGGACATTGGGCCCTATGGCTACACCTTC.

This chain links TRBV10-3 with TRBJ2-5; D perhaps matches TRBD2 (6 bases). The CDR3 is made up of 14 amino acids. Deletions cut 6 bases from V and 5 bases from J, with 16 bases between. Germline V gene sequence: CDR1 ENHRY, CDR2 SYGVKD. CDR3 coding DNA: TGTGCCATCAGCGCGGGGTCCCCGGGGGAGACCCAGTACTTC. It codes for CAISAGSPGETQYF.

The CDR3 is CAWSVMGGETQYF. Written as DNA, the CDR3 is TGTGCCTGGAGTGTAATGGGGGGAGAGACCCAGTACTTC. This chain connects TRBV30 to TRBJ2-5; weak D call: TRBD2 (6 bases). There are 13 residues in the CDR3. V lost 0 bases and J 4 bases, leaving 9 bases between the germline ends. Germline V lookup: CDR1 GTSNPN, CDR2 SVGIG (reference sequence). Supplemented by reference TRBV30 and TRBJ2-5, the full variable domain reads SQTIHQWPATLVQPVGSPLSLECTVEGTSNPNLYWYRQAAGRGLQLLFYSVGIGQISSEVPQNLSASRPQDRQFILSSKKLLLSDSGFYLCAWSVMGGETQYFGPGTRLLVL.

This clone was recorded once. This chain joins TRBV4-3 and TRBJ2-7, with D possibly TRBD1 on 6 matching bases. The germline V gene has CDR1 LGHNA and CDR2 YSLEER. With 3 bases removed from V and 7 bases from J, the gap between germline ends came to 13 bases. CDR3 length equals 13 residues. The DNA for the CDR3 is TGCGCCAGCAGCCATACAGGGTTGGAAGAGCAGTACTTC. Translating it yields CASSHTGLEEQYF.

The rearrangement joins TRBV10-3 to TRBJ1-1; 12 nucleotides agree with TRBD1. This CDR3 contains 15 residues. J was trimmed by 4 bases and V by 9 bases; bases with no gene match: 9. The germline CDR1 and CDR2 sequences are ENHRY and SYGVKD. This CDR3 reads CAIQPGQGAGTEAFF. In nucleotides, the CDR3 is TGTGCCATACAACCGGGACAGGGGGCGGGCACTGAAGCTTTCTTT.

The rearrangement links TRBV12-3 or TRBV12-4 to TRBJ1-1; D call uncertain. V lost 2 bases, J lost 5 bases, and 3 bases lay in between. The CDR3 runs 11 residues. This CDR3 reads CASSLSTEAFF. In DNA, the CDR3 is TGTGCCAGCAGTTTATCAACTGAAGCTTTCTTT.

The chain joins TRBV29-1 to TRBJ2-3; 9 bases are a match to TRBD2. CDR3 length: 15 residues. The V gene end was trimmed by 1 base and the J gene end by 3 bases; junction bases not matched to a gene: 5. The germline V gene has CDR1 SQVTM and CDR2 ANQGSEA. The CDR3: CSVEGLAGRTDTQYF. CDR3 coding DNA: TGCAGCGTTGAAGGCCTAGCGGGGAGGACAGATACGCAGTATTTT.

The genes are TRBV28 and TRBJ2-7; TRBD2 agrees at 8 bases. Germline-derived CDR1 and CDR2 are MDHEN and SYDVKM. Germline trimming cut 4 bases from V and 5 bases from J; bases unmatched to any gene: 7. The CDR3 is made up of 14 amino acids. The CDR3 here is CASSSMTSADEQYF. In DNA, the CDR3 is TGTGCCAGCAGTTCTATGACTAGCGCCGACGAGCAGTACTTC.

The chain has TRBV4-2 and TRBJ2-5; possible D gene TRBD2, 5 bases. The germline V and J ends were trimmed by 2 bases and 1 base, with 11 bases remaining between them. Germline V gene data show CDR1 as LGHNA and CDR2 as YNFKEQ. This CDR3 has 15 amino acids. The CDR3 DNA reads as TGTGCCAGCAGCCAAAGCGGTACCCGCCAAGAGACCCAGTACTTC. Protein: CASSQSGTRQETQYF.

This clone was picked up one time. The chain employs TRBV30 and TRBJ2-3; tentative D call: TRBD1 (7 bases). Germline CDR1 and CDR2: GTSNPN and SVGIG (reference sequence). The V end was cut by 2 bases, the J end by 13 bases, with 16 bases between. The CDR3 sequence is 12 residues long. The CDR3: CAWSQGGRPEYF. CDR3 sequence (DNA): TGTGCCTGGAGTCAGGGGGGCAGACCAGAGTATTTT.

The chain has TRBV27 and TRBJ1-4, with 7 bases lining up with TRBD1. The CDR3 runs to 13 residues. The germline CDR1 and CDR2 sequences are MNHEY and SMNVEV (reference sequence). Trimming removed 6 bases from V and 5 bases from J; junction bases left unmatched: 3. Written as DNA, the CDR3 is TGTGCCAGCAGGACAGGGTCGAATGAAAAACTGTTTTTT. Translation gives CASRTGSNEKLFF.

The chain recombines TRBV2 with TRBJ2-7, with 9 bases that match TRBD1. V was clipped by 6 bases and J by 4 bases; unmatched bases: 7. From germline, CDR1 is SNHLY and CDR2 FYNNEI. This CDR3 has 14 amino acids. CDR3 sequence reads: CASSVTGGSYEQYF. The CDR3 nucleotides read TGTGCCAGCAGCGTGACAGGGGGATCATACGAGCAGTACTTC.

The gene calls are TRBV2 and TRBJ2-7, with 7 bases that match TRBD2. CDR1 SNHLY and CDR2 FYNNEI come from the germline V gene. J lost 6 bases, V lost 7 bases, and 6 bases had no gene match. The CDR3 spans 12 residues. The CDR3 DNA reads as TGTGCCAGCAATCGGCGGGAGACCGAGCAGTACTTC. This translates into CASNRRETEQYF.

The chain combines TRBV5-4 with TRBJ2-3; D is perhaps TRBD2 (7 bases). Trimming cost V 5 bases and J 2 bases, with 18 bases left between them. Germline V lookup: CDR1 SGHNT, CDR2 YYREEE (reference sequence). This CDR3 region has 16 residues. The CDR3 region is CASRPGEGGSTDTQYF. In nucleotides, the CDR3 is TGTGCCAGCAGACCCGGGGAGGGGGGATCCACAGATACGCAGTATTTT.

The J gene is TRBJ2-7, the V gene TRBV12-3 or TRBV12-4; no clear D. The CDR3 has 11 amino acids. The V gene lost 3 bases and the J gene lost 4 bases, with 4 bases spanning the gap. The CDR3 loop is CASSFNYEQYF. CDR3 in DNA: TGTGCCAGCAGTTTCAATTACGAGCAGTACTTC.

This chain joins TRBV19 and TRBJ1-5; the match to TRBD1 covers 7 bases. Germline V gene sequence: CDR1 LNHDA, CDR2 SQIVND (reference sequence). V dropped 6 bases and J dropped 7; count of bases not matched to a gene: 6. There are 13 residues in the CDR3. The CDR3 is CASSPGGRQPQHF. CDR3 bases: TGTGCCAGTAGCCCAGGGGGACGACAGCCCCAGCATTTT.

In its sample, this clone was seen a few times. The genes are TRBV7-9 and TRBJ2-7, with 10 bases that match TRBD2. Germline values: CDR1 SEHNR, CDR2 FQNEAQ (reference sequence). The CDR3 extends over 14 amino acids. The trim removed 7 bases at V and 1 base at J, leaving 4 bases unmatched. The CDR3 loop is CASTTTSGSYEQYF. The CDR3 DNA follows: TGTGCCAGCACCACGACTAGCGGGTCCTACGAGCAGTACTTC.

The chain carries TRBV27 and TRBJ2-7; 7 positions match TRBD1. With V trimmed by 6 bases and J by 0 bases, 11 bases remained unmatched. The CDR3 has 16 amino acids. Germline V CDR1 and CDR2: MNHEY, SMNVEV (reference sequence). CDR3 protein: CASRPDRANGSYEQYF. DNA of the CDR3: TGTGCCAGCAGGCCCGACAGGGCCAACGGCTCCTACGAGCAGTACTTC.

J is TRBJ2-5 and V is TRBV3-1 (or the pseudogene TRBV3-2), with a possible D match to TRBD1 (5 bases). Germline CDR1 reads LGHDT; CDR2 reads YNNKEL (reference sequence). V was clipped by 4 bases and J by 5 bases, with 17 bases between them. The CDR3 contains 15 residues. The CDR3 nucleotides read TGTGCCAGCAGCCCAGTCAGGGTCTTTGCTGAGACCCAGTACTTC. This sequence encodes CASSPVRVFAETQYF.

This chain connects TRBV10-3 to TRBJ1-2, with 8 bases identical to TRBD1. Germline trimming cut 7 bases from V and 4 bases from J; bases unmatched to any gene: 5. This CDR3 region has 13 residues. CDR1 is ENHRY and CDR2 is SYGVKD in the germline V gene. CDR3: CAIKAGTGYGYTF. CDR3 nucleotides: TGTGCCATCAAGGCAGGGACAGGCTATGGCTACACCTTC.

This clone is a singleton in its sample. V usage is TRBV4-1 and J usage is TRBJ2-7; TRBD2 is a possible D gene (5 bases). CDR1 is MGHRA and CDR2 is YSYEKL in the germline V gene. V was cut by 1 base and J by 0 bases, with 10 bases left in between. The CDR3 sequence is 15 residues long. CDR3 coding DNA: TGCGCCAGCAGCCAAGGGGGAGAGAGCTCCTACGAGCAGTACTTC. Its protein product is CASSQGGESSYEQYF.

The chain carries TRBV11-1 and TRBJ2-5, with TRBD2 identical over 7 bases. Looked up from germline, CDR1 is SGHAT and CDR2 is FQDESV (reference sequence). The CDR3 contains 16 residues. Trimming cost V 5 bases and J 4 bases; bases outside gene matches: 13. CDR3 sequence (DNA): TGTGCCAGCAGCCCCCGCGTGAGGCGGGAGAGAGAGACCCAGTACTTC. This codes for CASSPRVRRERETQYF.

The chain recombines TRBV7-3 with TRBJ2-6; no clear D gene. The CDR3 loop spans 15 amino acids. Trimming left V 0 bases short and J 4 bases short, with 7 bases between. From germline, CDR1 is SGHTA and CDR2 FQGTGA. CDR3 protein: CASSLTGSGANVLTF. The CDR3 DNA sequence: TGTGCCAGCAGCTTAACCGGGTCCGGGGCCAACGTCCTGACTTTC.

CDR3 sequence reads: CASSVGTSGANVLTF. The CDR3 DNA reads TGTGCCAGCAGCGTAGGGACTTCTGGGGCCAACGTCCTGACTTTC. The chain recombines TRBV9 with TRBJ2-6, with D possibly being TRBD2 (5 bases). The CDR3 covers 15 residues. Looked up from germline, CDR1 is SGDLS and CDR2 is YYNGEE. V shed 0 bases and J shed 1 base, with 5 bases lying between them.